This T cell receptor (beta chain) is from a study of T cells in localized non-small cell lung cancer. Study-wide results and limits: A median of 57 clones ranked among the top 100 in tumor appeared in adjacent lung.

The table came from immunoSEQ multiplex PCR; TCRdb's copy has only in-frame clones and leaves some out. This repertoire shows roughly 2,600 clones, over 25% found once; its top ten account for about 12%. As regards this clone: What it binds is unknown.

From germline, CDR1 is ENHRY and CDR2 SYGVKD. The CDR3 loop spans 13 amino acids. Between the trimmed V and J ends, which lost 2 bases and 2 bases, there was a span of 4 bases. Source: lung tumor tissue, taken before any cancer treatment. This clonotype was obtained from a woman aged 35 to 75 with stage III lung adenocarcinoma. The chain uses TRBV10-3 and TRBJ1-5; D is undetermined. CDR3 amino acids: CAISEAGNQPQHF. The CDR3 nucleotides read TGTGCCATCAGTGAGGCCGGCAATCAGCCCCAGCATTTT.